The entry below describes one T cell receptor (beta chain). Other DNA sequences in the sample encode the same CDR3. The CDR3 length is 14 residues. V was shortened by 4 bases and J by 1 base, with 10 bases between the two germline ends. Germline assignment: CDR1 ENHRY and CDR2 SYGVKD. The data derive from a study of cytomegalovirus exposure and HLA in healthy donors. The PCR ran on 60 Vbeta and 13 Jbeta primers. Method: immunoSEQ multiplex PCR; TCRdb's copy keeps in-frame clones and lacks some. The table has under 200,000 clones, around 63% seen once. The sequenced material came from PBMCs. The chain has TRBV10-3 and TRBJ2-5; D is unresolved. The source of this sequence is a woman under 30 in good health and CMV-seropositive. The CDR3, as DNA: TGTGCCATCAGTGCACACAGATCCCAAGAGACCCAGTACTTC. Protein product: CAISAHRSQETQYF.